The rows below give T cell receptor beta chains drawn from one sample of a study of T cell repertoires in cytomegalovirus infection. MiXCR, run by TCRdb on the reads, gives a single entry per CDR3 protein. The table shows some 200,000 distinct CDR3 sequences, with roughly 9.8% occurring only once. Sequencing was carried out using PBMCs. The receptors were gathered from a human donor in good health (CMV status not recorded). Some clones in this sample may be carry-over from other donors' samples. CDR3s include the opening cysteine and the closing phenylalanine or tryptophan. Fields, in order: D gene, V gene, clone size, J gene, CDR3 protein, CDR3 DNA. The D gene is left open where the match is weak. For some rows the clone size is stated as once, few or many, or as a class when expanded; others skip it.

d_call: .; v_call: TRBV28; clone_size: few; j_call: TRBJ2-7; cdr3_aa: CATFKAGEYEQYF; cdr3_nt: TGTGCCACTTTCAAAGCCGGAGAGTACGAGCAGTACTTC
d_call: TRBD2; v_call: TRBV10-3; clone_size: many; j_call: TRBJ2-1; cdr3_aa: CAISTSGDSYNEQFF; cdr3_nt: TGTGCCATCAGTACTAGCGGAGACAGTTACAATGAGCAGTTCTTC
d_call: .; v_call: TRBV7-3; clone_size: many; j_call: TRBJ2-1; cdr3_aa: CASSLLGPSSPNEQFF; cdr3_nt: TGTGCCAGCAGCTTACTCGGACCCTCATCTCCTAATGAGCAGTTCTTC
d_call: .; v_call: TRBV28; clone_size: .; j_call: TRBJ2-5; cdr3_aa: CASSWGGPQETQYF; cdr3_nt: TGTGCCAGCAGTTGGGGGGGGCCCCAAGAGACCCAGTACTTC
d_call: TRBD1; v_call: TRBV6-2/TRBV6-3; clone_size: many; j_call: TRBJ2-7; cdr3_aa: CASSPPNRGAYEQYF; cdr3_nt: TGTGCCAGCAGCCCTCCTAACAGGGGCGCCTACGAGCAGTACTTC
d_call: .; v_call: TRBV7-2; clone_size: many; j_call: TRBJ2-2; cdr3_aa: CASRQGRTGELFF; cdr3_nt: TGTGCCAGCAGACAGGGTCGCACCGGGGAGCTGTTTTTT
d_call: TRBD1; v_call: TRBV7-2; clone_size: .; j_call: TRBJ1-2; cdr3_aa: CASSLWARGDGYTF; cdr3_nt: TGTGCCAGCAGCTTATGGGCCAGGGGGGATGGCTACACCTTC
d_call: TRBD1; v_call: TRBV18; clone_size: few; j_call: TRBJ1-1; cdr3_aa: CASSLKQGSGNTEAFF; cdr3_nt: TGTGCCAGCTCACTAAAACAGGGGTCGGGGAACACTGAAGCTTTCTTT
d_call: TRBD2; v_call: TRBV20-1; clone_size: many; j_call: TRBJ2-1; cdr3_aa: CSAEGTNNEQFF; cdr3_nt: TGCAGTGCAGAAGGGACTAACAATGAGCAGTTCTTC
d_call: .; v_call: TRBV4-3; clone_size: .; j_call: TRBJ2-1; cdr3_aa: CASSQGGTYNEQFF; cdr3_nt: TGCGCCAGCAGCCAAGGTGGGACATACAATGAGCAGTTCTTC
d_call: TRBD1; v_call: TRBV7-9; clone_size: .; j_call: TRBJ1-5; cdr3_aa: CASSTQGAWDQPQHF; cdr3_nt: TGTGCCAGCAGCACCCAGGGGGCTTGGGATCAGCCCCAGCATTTT
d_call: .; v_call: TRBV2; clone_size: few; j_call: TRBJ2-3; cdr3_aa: CASSEVSRGRRDTQYF; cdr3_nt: TGTGCCAGCAGTGAAGTGAGCAGGGGAAGAAGAGATACGCAGTATTTT
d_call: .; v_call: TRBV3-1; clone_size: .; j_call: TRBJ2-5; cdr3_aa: CASSQNTRATQYF; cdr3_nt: TGTGCCAGCAGCCAGAACACAAGGGCAACTCAGTACTTC
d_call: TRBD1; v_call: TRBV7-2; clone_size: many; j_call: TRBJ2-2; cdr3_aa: CASSTTGTGELFF; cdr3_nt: TGTGCCAGCAGCACGACAGGGACCGGGGAGCTGTTTTTT
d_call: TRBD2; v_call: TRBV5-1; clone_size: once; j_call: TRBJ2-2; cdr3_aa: CASSSLAGGVTGELFF; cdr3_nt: TGCGCCAGCAGCTCGTTAGCGGGGGGAGTCACCGGGGAGCTGTTTTTT
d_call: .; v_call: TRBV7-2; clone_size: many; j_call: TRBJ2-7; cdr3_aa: CASSYGSGAYEQYF; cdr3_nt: TGTGCCAGCAGCTACGGGAGTGGGGCCTACGAGCAGTACTTC
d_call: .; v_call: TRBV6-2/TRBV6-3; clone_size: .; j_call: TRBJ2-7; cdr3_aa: CASSYPGQGGLAVSYEQYF; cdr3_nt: TGTGCCAGCAGTTACCCGGGACAGGGAGGACTAGCGGTATCCTACGAGCAGTACTTC
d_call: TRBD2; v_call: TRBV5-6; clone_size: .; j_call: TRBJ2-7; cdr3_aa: CASSLGRTSGYEQYF; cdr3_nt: TGTGCCAGCAGCTTGGGACGGACTAGCGGCTACGAGCAGTACTTC
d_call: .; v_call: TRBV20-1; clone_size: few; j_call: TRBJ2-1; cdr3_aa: CSASFGRTRENEQFF; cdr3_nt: TGCAGTGCTAGTTTCGGACGGACACGGGAAAATGAGCAGTTCTTC
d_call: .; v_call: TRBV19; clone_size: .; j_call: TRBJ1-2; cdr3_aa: CAAVDAGGDYGYTF; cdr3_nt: TGTGCCGCAGTAGATGCAGGAGGGGACTATGGCTACACCTTC
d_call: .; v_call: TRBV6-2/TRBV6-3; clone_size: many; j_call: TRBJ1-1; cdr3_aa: CASSHKRGEAFF; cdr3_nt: TGTGCCAGCAGTCACAAGAGAGGTGAAGCTTTCTTT
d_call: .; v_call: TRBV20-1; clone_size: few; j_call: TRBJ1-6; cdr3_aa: CSASRRPTKTNSPLHF; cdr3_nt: TGCAGTGCTAGTAGACGGCCGACGAAGACTAATTCACCCCTCCACTTT
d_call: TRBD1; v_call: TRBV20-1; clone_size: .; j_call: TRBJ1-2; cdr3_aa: CSARDRDRWIGDYGYTF; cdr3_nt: TGCAGTGCTAGAGACCGGGACAGGTGGATCGGAGACTATGGCTACACCTTC
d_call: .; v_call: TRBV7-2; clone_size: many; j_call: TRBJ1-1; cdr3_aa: CASSGGRGMNTEAFF; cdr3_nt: TGTGCCAGCAGCGGCGGGCGGGGAATGAACACTGAAGCTTTCTTT
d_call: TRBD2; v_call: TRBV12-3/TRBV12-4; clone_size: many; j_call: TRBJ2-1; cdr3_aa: CASSRGTRGADEQFF; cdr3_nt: TGTGCCAGCAGCCGCGGGACTAGAGGGGCCGATGAGCAGTTCTTC
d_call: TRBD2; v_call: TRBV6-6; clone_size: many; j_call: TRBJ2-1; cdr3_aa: CASTNTPPSIAGVVNEQFF; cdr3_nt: TGTGCCAGCACCAATACACCTCCCTCAATAGCGGGAGTAGTGAATGAGCAGTTCTTC
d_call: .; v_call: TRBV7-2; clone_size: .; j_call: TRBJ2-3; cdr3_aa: CASSLYSRSTDTQYF; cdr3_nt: TGTGCCAGCAGCTTATATAGCAGGAGCACAGATACGCAGTATTTT
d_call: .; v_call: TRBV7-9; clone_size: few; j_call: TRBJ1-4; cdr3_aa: CASSLDTGREEKLFF; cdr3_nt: TGTGCCAGCAGCTTGGATACAGGGAGGGAGGAAAAACTGTTTTTT
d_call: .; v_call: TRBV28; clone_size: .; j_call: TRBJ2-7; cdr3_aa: CATRRLYEQYF; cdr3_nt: TGTGCCACCCGCAGGTTATACGAGCAGTACTTC
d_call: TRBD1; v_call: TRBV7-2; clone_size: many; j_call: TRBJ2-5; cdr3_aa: CASSKTGSETQYF; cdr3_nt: TGTGCCAGCAGCAAGACAGGGTCAGAGACCCAGTACTTC
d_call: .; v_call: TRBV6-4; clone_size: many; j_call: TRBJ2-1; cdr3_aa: CASSDGIEGDNEQFF; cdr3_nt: TGTGCCAGCAGTGACGGAATAGAGGGCGACAATGAGCAGTTCTTC
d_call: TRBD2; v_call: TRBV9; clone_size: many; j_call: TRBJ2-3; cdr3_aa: CASSVAPGLAGGYPDTQYF; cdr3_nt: TGTGCCAGCAGCGTGGCCCCGGGACTAGCGGGAGGGTACCCAGATACGCAGTATTTT
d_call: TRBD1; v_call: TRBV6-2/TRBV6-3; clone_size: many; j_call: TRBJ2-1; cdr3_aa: CASRPGQVGNEQFF; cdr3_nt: TGTGCCAGCAGGCCGGGACAGGTTGGTAATGAGCAGTTCTTC
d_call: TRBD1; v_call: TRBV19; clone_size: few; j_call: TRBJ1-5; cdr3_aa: CASSRDRPSYQPQHF; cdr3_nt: TGTGCCAGTAGTAGGGACAGGCCCTCCTATCAGCCCCAGCATTTT
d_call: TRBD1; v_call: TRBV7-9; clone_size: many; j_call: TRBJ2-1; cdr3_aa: CASSSRTGGYDEQFF; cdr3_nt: TGTGCCAGCAGCTCGCGGACAGGGGGCTACGATGAGCAGTTCTTC
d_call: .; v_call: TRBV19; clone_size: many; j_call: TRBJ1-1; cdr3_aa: CASSVKGDTEAFF; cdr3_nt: TGTGCCAGTAGTGTCAAAGGGGACACTGAAGCTTTCTTT
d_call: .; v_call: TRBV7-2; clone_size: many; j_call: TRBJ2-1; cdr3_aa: CASSLARAPYNEQFF; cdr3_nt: TGTGCCAGCAGCTTAGCGCGTGCCCCCTACAATGAGCAGTTCTTC
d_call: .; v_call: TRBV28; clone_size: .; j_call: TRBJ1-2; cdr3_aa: CASLTGRGGEDYGYTF; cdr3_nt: TGTGCCAGCCTAACCGGGCGAGGGGGGGAAGACTATGGCTACACCTTC
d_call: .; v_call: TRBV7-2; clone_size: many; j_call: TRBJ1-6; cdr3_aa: CASSLELNSPLHF; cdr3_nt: TGTGCCAGCAGCTTAGAATTGAATTCACCCCTCCACTTT
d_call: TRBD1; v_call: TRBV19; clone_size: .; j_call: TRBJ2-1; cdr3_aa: CASSSPGTAQSNEQFF; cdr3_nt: TGTGCCAGTAGCAGCCCCGGGACAGCCCAAAGCAATGAGCAGTTCTTC
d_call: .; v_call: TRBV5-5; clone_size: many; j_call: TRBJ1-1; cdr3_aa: CASSLAAVTEAFF; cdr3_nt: TGTGCCAGCAGCTTGGCGGCCGTGACTGAAGCTTTCTTT
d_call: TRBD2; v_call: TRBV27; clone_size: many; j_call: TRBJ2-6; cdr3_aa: CASSLLPAGGPSGANVLTF; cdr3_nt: TGTGCCAGCAGTTTACTCCCAGCGGGAGGGCCGAGTGGGGCCAACGTCCTGACTTTC
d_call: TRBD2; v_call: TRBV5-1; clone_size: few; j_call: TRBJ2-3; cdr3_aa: CASSLSLAGDTQYF; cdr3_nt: TGCGCCAGCAGCTTGTCACTAGCGGGAGATACGCAGTATTTT
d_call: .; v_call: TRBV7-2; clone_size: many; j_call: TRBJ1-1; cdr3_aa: CASSPGPHNTEAFF; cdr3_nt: TGTGCCAGCAGCCCAGGACCGCATAACACTGAAGCTTTCTTT
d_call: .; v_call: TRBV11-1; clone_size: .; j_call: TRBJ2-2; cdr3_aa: CASSPTIQSTGELFF; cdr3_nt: TGTGCCAGCAGCCCGACTATACAATCTACCGGGGAGCTGTTTTTT
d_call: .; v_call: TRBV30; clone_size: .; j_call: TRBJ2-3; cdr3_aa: CAWSSGFPDTQYF; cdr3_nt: TGTGCCTGGAGTTCTGGCTTCCCAGATACGCAGTATTTT
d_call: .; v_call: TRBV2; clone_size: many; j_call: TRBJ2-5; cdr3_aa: CASSEARQQTQYF; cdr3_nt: TGTGCCAGCAGTGAAGCCAGACAACAGACCCAGTACTTC
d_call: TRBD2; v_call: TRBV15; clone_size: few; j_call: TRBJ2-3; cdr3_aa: CATSRSEGRVGDTQYF; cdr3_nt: TGTGCCACCAGCAGATCCGAGGGGAGGGTAGGAGATACGCAGTATTTT
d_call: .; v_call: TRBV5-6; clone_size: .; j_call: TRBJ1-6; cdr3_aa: CASSLGEDSPLHF; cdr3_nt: TGTGCCAGCAGCTTGGGAGAGGACTCACCCCTCCACTTT
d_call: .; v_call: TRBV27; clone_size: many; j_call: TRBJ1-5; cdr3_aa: CASSFSPNYNQPQHF; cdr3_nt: TGTGCCAGCAGTTTCTCACCAAATTACAATCAGCCCCAGCATTTT
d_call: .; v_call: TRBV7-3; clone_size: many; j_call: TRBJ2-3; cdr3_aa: CASSLIGSREDTQYF; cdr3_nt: TGTGCCAGCAGCTTAATCGGGAGCAGGGAAGATACGCAGTATTTT
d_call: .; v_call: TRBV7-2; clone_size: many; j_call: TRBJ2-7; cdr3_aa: CASSLSTDSYEQYF; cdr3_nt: TGTGCCAGCAGCTTGTCGACAGATTCCTACGAGCAGTACTTC
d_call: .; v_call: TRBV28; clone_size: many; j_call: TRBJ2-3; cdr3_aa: CASSGTHARTDTQYF; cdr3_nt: TGTGCCAGCAGTGGCACCCATGCGCGGACAGATACGCAGTATTTT
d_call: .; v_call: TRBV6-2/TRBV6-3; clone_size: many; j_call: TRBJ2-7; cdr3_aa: CASRPGQISYEQYF; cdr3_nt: TGTGCCAGCAGACCGGGACAAATAAGCTACGAGCAGTACTTC
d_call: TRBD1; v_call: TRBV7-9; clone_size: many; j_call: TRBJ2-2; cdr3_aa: CASSPGQGITGELFF; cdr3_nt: TGTGCCAGCAGCCCGGGACAGGGAATTACCGGGGAGCTGTTTTTT